This T cell receptor (beta chain) is drawn from a study of long-term antiretroviral therapy in people with HIV. General study results and limits: The study collected no data on ART adherence, viral resistance or therapy changes.

About this clone itself: Its target is not known.

Each donor provided at least one pre-ART PBMC sample and at least two post-ART PBMC samples. Trimming left V 7 bases short and J 4 bases short, with 14 bases between. CDR3 length equals 13 residues. Germline lookup yields CDR1 MNHNS and CDR2 SASEGT. Researchers report immunoSEQ v3.0 was run at survey level. Repertoires were generated with immunoSEQ multiplex PCR, while TCRdb's copy carries only in-frame clones and drops some. The sample lists 20,000 to 30,000 clones; just over 85% were seen once. Sequencing was performed on unsorted PBMCs, taken approximately 4.5 years after starting antiretroviral therapy. The TCR originated in a man aged 25-45 years with HIV. The rearrangement links TRBV6-1 to TRBJ2-7; TRBD1 might be the D (8 bases). CDR3 in amino acids: CASNRGEGYEQYF. CDR3 DNA: TGTGCCAGCAACAGGGGGGAGGGTTACGAGCAGTACTTC.